This TCR beta chain emerged from a study of shared clonotypes between healthy human individuals. Generated by immunoSEQ multiplex PCR, the TCRdb table keeps only in-frame clones and is missing some. The sample holds about 600,000 clones; roughly 79% are singletons and the top ten take around 12%. The germline V gene encodes CDR1 MDHEN and CDR2 SYDVKM. With 2 bases removed from V and 4 bases from J, the gap between germline ends came to 12 bases. The CDR3 spans 15 residues. The chain links TRBV28 to TRBJ2-1; D remains ambiguous. This sequence was found in a woman aged 35 to 49 in good health. Some clones in this sample may be carry-over from other donors' samples. The sample comprised PBMCs. Here the CDR3 DNA reads TGTGCCAGCAGTTTAATAGGGTCCCAATACAATGAGCAGTTCTTC. Amino acids: CASSLIGSQYNEQFF.